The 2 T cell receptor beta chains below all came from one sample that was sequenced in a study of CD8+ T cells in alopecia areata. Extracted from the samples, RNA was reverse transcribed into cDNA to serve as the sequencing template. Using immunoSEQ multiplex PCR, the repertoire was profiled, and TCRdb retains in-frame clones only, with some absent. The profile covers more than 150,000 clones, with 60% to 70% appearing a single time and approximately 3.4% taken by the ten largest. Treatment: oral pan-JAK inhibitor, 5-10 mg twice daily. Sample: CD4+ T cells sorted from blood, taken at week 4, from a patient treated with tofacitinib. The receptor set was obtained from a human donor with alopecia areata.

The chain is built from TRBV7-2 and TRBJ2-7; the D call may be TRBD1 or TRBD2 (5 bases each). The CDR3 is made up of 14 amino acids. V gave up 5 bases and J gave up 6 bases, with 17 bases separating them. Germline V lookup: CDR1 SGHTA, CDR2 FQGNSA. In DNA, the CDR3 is TGTGCCAGCAGCAAGGACTCCAGGGTGTTCGAGCAGTACTTC. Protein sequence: CASSKDSRVFEQYF.

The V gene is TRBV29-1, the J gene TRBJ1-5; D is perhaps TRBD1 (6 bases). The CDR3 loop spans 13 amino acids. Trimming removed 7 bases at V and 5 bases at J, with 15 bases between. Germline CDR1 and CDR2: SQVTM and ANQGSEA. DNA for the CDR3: TGCAGCGCGCAGACAGGCCCGGATCAGCCCCAGCATTTT. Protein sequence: CSAQTGPDQPQHF.